The clone carrying this T cell receptor beta chain was detected many times. No antigen is known for it. One entry per CDR3 protein, called by TCRdb with MiXCR from the RT-PCR reads. The sample shows about 650,000 distinct CDR3 sequences, 15% to 19% of them seen only once. This entry belongs to a study of response to subunit inactivated influenza vaccine. Overall study results and limits: Authors suggested each seasonal flu vaccination may recruit only limited numbers of new T cells.

The CDR3 has 13 residues. V was shortened by 4 bases and J by 6 bases, with 11 bases between the two germline ends. Germline CDR1 and CDR2: LNHNV and YYDKDF (reference sequence). The rearrangement uses TRBV15 and TRBJ2-3; D possibly matches TRBD1 or TRBD2 (6 bases each). The clonotype comes from a man aged 45 to 65 who received an inactivated influenza vaccine. This specimen consisted of PBMCs from blood, obtained 11 to 12 days after vaccination. The CDR3 DNA reads TGTGCCACCAGCATCCGAGGGGGGGATACGCAGTATTTT. Translation: CATSIRGGDTQYF.